These 29 T cell receptor beta chains were sequenced from one sample in a study of blood T cell repertoires in COVID-19. TCRdb's table, derived via immunoSEQ multiplex PCR, lists solely in-frame clones and lacks some. The data show about 180,000 clones, with around nine tenths seen just once and approximately 12% held by the top ten. The source material was peripheral blood. The origin of the receptors is a woman in her seventies with COVID-19, enrolled during active disease.

The chain links TRBV5-1 to TRBJ1-4; tentatively, D is TRBD1 (6 bases). The CDR3 has 15 residues. The ends were cut back, 7 bases at V and 8 bases at J, with 21 bases in the middle. Germline lookup yields CDR1 SGHRS and CDR2 YFSETQ. CDR3 region: CASAPWDTRGEKLFF. Here the CDR3 DNA reads TGCGCCAGCGCCCCTTGGGACACCCGGGGCGAAAAACTGTTTTTT.

This chain joins TRBV5-1 and TRBJ2-3, with 11 bases aligning to TRBD2. Germline values: CDR1 SGHRS, CDR2 YFSETQ. This CDR3 region has 16 residues. V dropped 1 base and J dropped 6; count of bases not matched to a gene: 7. The CDR3 region is CASSLSSGRAGDTQYF. CDR3 nucleotides: TGCGCCAGCAGCTTGAGTAGCGGGAGGGCCGGGGATACGCAGTATTTT.

The chain employs TRBV11-3 and TRBJ2-5, with 8 bases aligning to TRBD1. Germline CDR1 is SGHNT and CDR2 is YENEEA. The CDR3 is made up of 13 amino acids. The ends lost 5 bases at V and 7 bases at J; junction bases unmatched: 6. The CDR3 bases are TGTGCCAGCAGCCACCGGACAGGGATGACCCAGTACTTC. Translation gives CASSHRTGMTQYF.

The V call is TRBV7-2, the J call TRBJ2-2; no definite D call. V dropped 2 bases and J dropped 6 bases, with 7 bases sitting between them. CDR3 length: 13 residues. The germline V gene has CDR1 SGHTA and CDR2 FQGNSA. The CDR3 loop reads CASSLIWPGELFF. CDR3 DNA: TGTGCCAGCAGCTTAATATGGCCCGGGGAGCTGTTTTTT.

The rearrangement uses TRBV7-3 and TRBJ1-1, with D perhaps matching TRBD1 (6 bases). Germline-derived CDR1 and CDR2 are SGHTA and FQGTGA. V lost 5 bases and J 5 bases, leaving 15 bases between the germline ends. The length of the CDR3 is 14 residues. CDR3 loop: CASSRGQRGTEAFF. In DNA, the CDR3 is TGTGCCAGCAGCCGGGGACAACGGGGTACTGAAGCTTTCTTT.

This CDR3 is CASSLSTSYNSPLHF. DNA of the CDR3: TGTGCCAGCAGCTTATCGACAAGCTATAATTCACCCCTCCACTTT. The rearrangement links TRBV7-2 to TRBJ1-6; no firm D call. Germline CDR1 is SGHTA and CDR2 is FQGNSA. The V and J ends lost 2 bases and 3 bases respectively, with 8 bases between them. The CDR3 sequence is 15 residues long.

In this sample, this clone turned up a few times. The gene calls are TRBV10-3 and TRBJ1-2, with 9 bases that match TRBD1. Germline CDR1 is ENHRY and CDR2 is SYGVKD. V was pared by 8 bases and J by 8 bases, with 6 bases of the junction left unmatched. The CDR3 covers 12 residues. As DNA, the CDR3 is TGTGCCATCGAACAGGGGGCCGGGGGCTACACCTTC. Residues: CAIEQGAGGYTF.

V is TRBV18 and J is TRBJ1-4; 7 bases line up with TRBD1. The CDR3 extends over 15 amino acids. Germline assignment: CDR1 KGHSH and CDR2 LQKENI. With 3 bases clipped from V and 5 bases from J, the junction kept 6 bases outside the gene matches. DNA for the CDR3: TGTGCCAGCTCACCTCCAGGACAGGCCAATGAAAAACTGTTTTTT. This sequence encodes CASSPPGQANEKLFF.

This chain uses TRBV6-4 with TRBJ2-2; TRBD2 agrees at 9 bases. Losses at the gene ends were 2 bases for V and 1 base for J; bases not matched to a gene: 2. The CDR3 consists of 16 residues. Looked up from germline, CDR1 is MRHNA and CDR2 is SNTAGT. CDR3 in amino acids: CASSDLAGWNTGELFF. For the CDR3, the DNA is TGTGCCAGCAGTGACCTAGCGGGGTGGAACACCGGGGAGCTGTTTTTT.

V is TRBV3-1 (or the pseudogene TRBV3-2) and J is TRBJ2-2; tentative D call: TRBD2 (6 bases). Trimming cost V 3 bases and J 7 bases, with 9 bases left between them. This CDR3 is built from 13 residues. Germline V gives CDR1 LGHDT, CDR2 YNNKEL (reference sequence). Written as DNA, the CDR3 is TGTGCCAGCAGCCAGACTAGTCTCGGGGAGCTGTTTTTT. Amino acids: CASSQTSLGELFF.

The V and J genes are TRBV11-3 and TRBJ1-4, with TRBD1 matching over 7 bases. The germline CDR1 and CDR2 sequences are SGHNT and YENEEA. The CDR3 runs 15 residues. V gave up 1 base and J gave up 10 bases; unmatched junction bases: 9. CDR3 coding DNA: TGTGCCAGCAGCTTAGCGGAGGGACAGTATGGAAAACTGTTTTTT. As protein: CASSLAEGQYGKLFF.

As regards this clone: The CDR3 does not end in the conserved phenylalanine or tryptophan, so this is likely a read error. V is TRBV6-5 and J is TRBJ1-2; D may be TRBD1 (5 bases). Looked up from germline, CDR1 is MNHEY and CDR2 is SVGAGI. This CDR3 has 14 amino acids. Trimming removed 2 bases from V and 6 bases from J, with 13 bases in between. The CDR3 loop reads CASSYLEAGNGYTL. The CDR3 DNA reads TGTGCCAGCAGTTACCTCGAGGCAGGGAATGGCTACACCCTC.

The chain couples TRBV18 to TRBJ1-5; D uncertain. This CDR3 is 13 amino acids long. CDR1 and CDR2 (germline): KGHSH, LQKENI. Trimming took off 3 bases at V and 5 bases at J, with 8 bases between the two ends. CDR3 nucleotides: TGTGCCAGCTCACCGCAGGTTGATCAGCCCCAGCATTTT. Its translation: CASSPQVDQPQHF.

The chain couples TRBV30 to TRBJ2-7; the match to TRBD1 covers 8 bases. Per germline, CDR1 GTSNPN and CDR2 SVGIG (reference sequence). There are 15 residues in the CDR3. V shed 0 bases, J shed 1 base, and the junction held 5 bases outside the gene matches. CDR3 protein: CAWSVLGTGSYEQYF. Written as DNA, the CDR3 is TGTGCCTGGAGTGTACTAGGGACAGGATCCTACGAGCAGTACTTC.

This sequence joins TRBV5-5 and TRBJ2-2; the D gene is possibly TRBD1 (5 bases). CDR3 length equals 14 residues. The V gene's germline CDR1 is SGHKS and CDR2 YYEKEE (reference sequence). V was pared by 5 bases and J by 8 bases, with 16 bases between. The CDR3 reads CASSFPQGPGELFF. DNA for the CDR3: TGTGCCAGCAGTTTCCCCCAGGGTCCGGGGGAGCTGTTTTTT.

The chain is built from TRBV9 and TRBJ1-2; 8 bases are a match to TRBD1. Germline V gene sequence: CDR1 SGDLS, CDR2 YYNGEE. Trimming cost V 3 bases and J 9 bases; bases outside gene matches: 7. The CDR3 spans 13 residues. This CDR3 reads CASSAPGGPRYTF. CDR3 coding DNA: TGTGCCAGCAGCGCCCCAGGGGGCCCCCGCTACACCTTC.

The chain uses TRBV7-9 and TRBJ1-1; 10 nucleotides line up with TRBD1. Trimming took 3 bases from V and 3 from J; bases not matched to a gene: 1. Germline CDR1 SEHNR, CDR2 FQNEAQ (reference sequence). CDR3 length: 14 residues. The CDR3 nucleotides are TGTGCCAGCAGCTTCGGACAGGGGGACACTGAAGCTTTCTTT. Residues: CASSFGQGDTEAFF.

In this sample, this clone turned up a few times. The V call is TRBV10-2, the J call TRBJ1-5; perhaps TRBD1 as D (5 bases). This CDR3 has 13 amino acids. V was trimmed by 4 bases and J by 2 bases, leaving 6 bases between them. CDR1 is WSHSY and CDR2 is SAAADI in the germline V gene. Here the CDR3 reads CASSARGNQPQHF. CDR3 coding DNA: TGCGCCAGCAGTGCCAGGGGCAATCAGCCCCAGCATTTT.

The chain joins TRBV10-3 to TRBJ2-3, with 10 positions matching TRBD1. V was pared by 4 bases and J by 2 bases, with 3 bases of the junction left unmatched. This CDR3 has 15 residues. Germline CDR1 is ENHRY and CDR2 is SYGVKD. The CDR3 nucleotides are TGTGCCATCAGTGGACAGGGGGCCAACACAGATACGCAGTATTTT. Translating it yields CAISGQGANTDTQYF.

V usage is TRBV6-5 and J usage is TRBJ2-3, with TRBD2 matching 11 bases. J was trimmed by 4 bases and V by 4 bases; bases with no gene match: 7. CDR1 and CDR2 (germline): MNHEY, SVGAGI. This CDR3 is built from 16 residues. In DNA, the CDR3 is TGTGCCAGCAGTTTCCGGAGGACTAGCGGGTCAGATACGCAGTATTTT. This codes for CASSFRRTSGSDTQYF.

This sequence joins TRBV6-4 and TRBJ2-2; D unresolved. Looked up from germline, CDR1 is MRHNA and CDR2 is SNTAGT. This CDR3 comprises 12 residues. Trimming stripped 5 bases from V and 5 bases from J, with 6 bases between. CDR3 in DNA: TGTGCCAGCAGTACCGGGACCGGGGAGCTGTTTTTT. Translated: CASSTGTGELFF.

The genes are TRBV6-1 and TRBJ2-5, with D perhaps matching TRBD2 (5 bases). Looked up from germline, CDR1 is MNHNS and CDR2 is SASEGT. The CDR3 consists of 15 residues. Trimming removed 5 bases at V and 2 bases at J, with 15 bases between. The CDR3 DNA reads TGTGCCAGCAGTTGGTGGACTCTCAAACAAGAGACCCAGTACTTC. Translated, it gives CASSWWTLKQETQYF.

The chain links TRBV5-4 to TRBJ2-5, with 8 positions matching TRBD2. The germline V gene encodes CDR1 SGHNT and CDR2 YYREEE (reference sequence). The CDR3 extends over 14 amino acids. With 2 bases clipped from V and 2 bases from J, the junction kept 2 bases outside the gene matches. Here the CDR3 reads CASSLLADQETQYF. Written as DNA, the CDR3 is TGTGCCAGCAGCTTACTAGCGGATCAAGAGACCCAGTACTTC.

The CDR3 loop reads CASSPNWDSTYNEQFF. The DNA of the CDR3 is TGTGCCAGCAGCCCGAATTGGGACAGTACATACAATGAGCAGTTCTTC. The genes are TRBV4-2 and TRBJ2-1; 7 bases agree with TRBD1. V lost 4 bases, J lost 4 bases, and 10 bases stayed unmatched. The germline V gene encodes CDR1 LGHNA and CDR2 YNFKEQ. The CDR3 loop spans 16 amino acids.

The gene calls are TRBV11-2 and TRBJ2-7; 8 bases are shared with TRBD2. The V segment lost 5 bases and the J segment 0 bases; nucleotides outside the gene matches: 6. Germline loops: CDR1 SGHAT, CDR2 FQNNGV. This CDR3 contains 15 residues. For the CDR3, the DNA is TGTGCCAGCAGCGGGGCTAGCGGGTTCTCCTACGAGCAGTACTTC. It codes for CASSGASGFSYEQYF.

The V call is TRBV19, the J call TRBJ2-1, with TRBD1 identical over 7 bases. This CDR3 has 13 amino acids. The ends lost 11 bases at V and 1 base at J; junction bases unmatched: 5. Germline V gene lookup returns CDR1 LNHDA and CDR2 SQIVND (reference sequence). CDR3 protein: CASTGLSYNEQFF. Written as DNA, the CDR3 is TGTGCCTCGACAGGGTTGTCCTACAATGAGCAGTTCTTC. Looking up the rest from reference TRBV19 and TRBJ2-1 gives the full variable domain: DGGITQSPKYLFRKEGQNVTLSCEQNLNHDAMYWYRQDPGQGLRLIYYSQIVNDFQKGDIAEGYSVSREKKESFPLTVTSAQKNPTAFYLCASTGLSYNEQFFGPGTRLTVL.

This clone was picked up one time. The chain carries TRBV7-9 and TRBJ2-3; a possible D gene is TRBD1 (5 bases). From germline, CDR1 is SEHNR and CDR2 FQNEAQ (reference sequence). V was clipped by 5 bases and J by 0 bases, with 15 bases between them. This CDR3 is built from 16 residues. The CDR3 DNA follows: TGTGCCAGCAGCCGCCTACTGACAGATAGCACAGATACGCAGTATTTT. This codes for CASSRLLTDSTDTQYF.

The chain carries TRBV5-1 and TRBJ2-1; 9 bases match TRBD1. Germline CDR1 SGHRS, CDR2 YFSETQ. The length of the CDR3 is 16 residues. The ends lost 1 base at V and 4 bases at J; junction bases unmatched: 6. The CDR3 spells CASSLRTGTGYNEQFF. In nucleotides, the CDR3 is TGCGCCAGCAGCTTGCGCACCGGGACAGGGTACAATGAGCAGTTCTTC.

The chain has TRBV7-2 and TRBJ1-2; a weak D match, TRBD1 (5 bases). CDR3 length: 17 residues. Deletions cut 0 bases from V and 5 bases from J, with 19 bases between. CDR1 SGHTA and CDR2 FQGNSA come from the germline V gene. The chain's CDR3 is CASSLAGLSGVTYGYTF. The CDR3 region has the DNA TGTGCCAGCAGCTTAGCCGGACTGTCGGGGGTAACGTATGGCTACACCTTC.